Detailed here is one T cell receptor beta chain. The sample belongs to a study of cytomegalovirus exposure and HLA in healthy donors. Study in general: Most donors, less than 85% of 350 to 450 genotyped, fell in the Caucasian-associated ancestry cluster.

Both 60 Vbeta primers and 13 Jbeta primers went into the PCR. TCRdb's copy holds only in-frame clones and misses some; the assay was immunoSEQ multiplex PCR. The profile covers 150,000 to 200,000 clones, with approximately 80% appearing a single time and around 1.4% taken by the ten largest. When sampled, the donors appeared nominally healthy, though they likely had unrecorded immune exposures. This CDR3 is built from 16 residues. Deletions cut 0 bases from V and 1 base from J, with 13 bases between. The germline CDR1 and CDR2 sequences are SGHRS and YFSETQ. What was sequenced was PBMCs. The chain has TRBV5-1 and TRBJ1-1, with D possibly being TRBD1 (5 bases). This clonotype originated in a girl aged 5-17 years in good health and CMV-seropositive. DNA for the CDR3: TGCGCCAGCAGCTTGGTGTTAGTAGGGGCGAACACTGAAGCTTTCTTT. This sequence encodes CASSLVLVGANTEAFF.